This T cell receptor (beta chain) came from a study of vaccination and CD4 T cells after COVID-19. The treatment was: approximately nine-day PBMC culture with coronavirus spike peptide pools or control peptides (ViraFEST assay). The study sequenced cultured CD4+ T cell DNA using the Oncomine TCR Beta short-read assay. From the PCR reads, TCRdb called clonotypes with MiXCR, one entry per CDR3 protein. The sample lists more than 10,000 distinct CDR3 sequences; 46% were seen once. CDR1 is SGHVS, CDR2 FNYEAQ, per germline. The V segment lost 1 base and the J segment 2 bases; nucleotides outside the gene matches: 8. The CDR3 consists of 17 residues. This clonotype has only a few counts. Its antigen is currently unknown.

The chain links TRBV7-6 to TRBJ2-5, with TRBD2 matching 9 bases. Sequenced: CD4+ T cells from blood, cultured in vitro. The clonotype comes from a human donor who had recovered from COVID-19. DNA of the CDR3: TGTGCCAGCAGCTTAGACGGTAGCGGGGGCGGGCAAGAGACCCAGTACTTC. As protein: CASSLDGSGGGQETQYF. The whole variable domain, remainder taken from reference TRBV7-6 and TRBJ2-5, is GAGVSQSPRYKVTKRGQDVALRCDPISGHVSLYWYRQALGQGPEFLTYFNYEAQQDKSGLPNDRFSAERPEGSISTLTIQRTEQRDSAMYRCASSLDGSGGGQETQYFGPGTRLLVL.